This TCR beta chain was recovered during a study of cytomegalovirus exposure and HLA in healthy donors. Notes on the study in general: Upon later analysis, HLA-associated TCR beta chains proved more clonally expanded than other, equally common chains.

The PCR had 60 Vbeta and 13 Jbeta primers. Repertoires were generated with immunoSEQ multiplex PCR, while TCRdb's copy carries only in-frame clones and drops some. Of 250,000 or so clones listed, 80% to 95% were seen once; the top ten hold around 1.7%. The CDR3 has 12 residues. Looked up from germline, CDR1 is SGHDN and CDR2 is FVKESK. Trimming pared 4 bases from V and 5 bases from J, leaving 9 bases between. In regard to this clone: The antigen is not known.

The V and J genes are TRBV14 and TRBJ2-7; TRBD2 might be the D (6 bases). Material for sequencing was PBMCs. The origin of this receptor is a girl aged 2 to 10 in good health and CMV-seronegative. The chain's CDR3 is CASSPGGHEQYF. CDR3 bases: TGTGCCAGCAGCCCAGGAGGGCACGAGCAGTACTTC.